The 17 T cell receptor beta chains below come from one sample, sequenced in a study of molecular identifiers for immune sequencing clone quantification. MiXCR was run by TCRdb on the PCR reads, yielding one entry per CDR3 protein. The sample holds some 320,000 distinct CDR3 sequences, 24% seen once. The sample consisted of naive CD8+ T cells from blood, with Jurkat cell RNA spiked in. Documented subset: FACS-sorted CD8+CD4-CCR7+CD45RA+ naive T cells. These receptors were obtained from a human donor in good health. Some libraries in this study had Jurkat cell RNA spiked in.

This rearrangement joins TRBV30 to TRBJ2-5, with D perhaps assigned TRBD1 or TRBD2 (5 bases each). Per the germline V gene, CDR1 is GTSNPN and CDR2 is SVGIG (reference sequence). Between the trimmed V and J ends, which lost 8 bases and 5 bases, there was a span of 21 bases. The CDR3 length is 14 residues. The CDR3 is CAGSPGPWGETQYF. In nucleotides, the CDR3 is TGTGCCGGATCTCCGGGGCCTTGGGGGGAGACCCAGTACTTC.

This clonotype turned up a few times. V gene TRBV27 combines with J gene TRBJ1-4; no firm D call. Trimming removed 6 bases at V and 2 bases at J, with 13 bases between. Looked up from germline, CDR1 is MNHEY and CDR2 is SMNVEV (reference sequence). The CDR3 has 15 residues. This chain's CDR3 is CASSPEALTNEKLFF. The CDR3, as DNA: TGTGCCAGCAGCCCCGAGGCGCTCACTAATGAAAAACTGTTTTTT. Drawing the rest from reference TRBV27 and TRBJ1-4, the complete variable domain is EAQVTQNPRYLITVTGKKLTVTCSQNMNHEYMSWYRQDPGLGLRQIYYSMNVEVTDKGDVPEGYKVSRKEKRNFPLILESPSPNQTSLYFCASSPEALTNEKLFFGSGTQLSVL.

V is TRBV18 and J is TRBJ2-7; D uncertain. CDR3 length: 13 amino acids. Germline assignment: CDR1 KGHSH and CDR2 LQKENI. V was clipped by 0 bases and J by 5 bases, with 8 bases between them. The CDR3, as DNA: TGTGCCAGCTCACCACCGGGGTTCCACGAGCAGTACTTC. The encoded protein is CASSPPGFHEQYF.

Concerning this clonotype itself: This may come from a read error, since a much larger clone is one base off. The V gene is TRBV7-9, the J gene TRBJ2-2; D remains ambiguous. The CDR3 is 12 amino acids. CDR1 SEHNR and CDR2 FQNEAQ come from the germline V gene (reference sequence). Trimming cost V 5 bases and J 7 bases, with 8 bases left between them. CDR3 sequence reads: CASSPISGELFF. CDR3 DNA sequence: TGTGCCAGCAGCCCCATTAGCGGGGAGCTGTTTTTT.

This clonotype has a handful of counts. V gene TRBV14 combines with J gene TRBJ2-2; the match to TRBD1 covers 9 bases. This CDR3 contains 15 residues. Germline V gene data show CDR1 as SGHDN and CDR2 as FVKESK. V was clipped by 4 bases and J by 4 bases; unmatched bases: 4. CDR3 DNA: TGTGCCAGCAGCCGAGACAGGGGGAGCACCGGGGAGCTGTTTTTT. Residues: CASSRDRGSTGELFF.

In regard to this clonotype: A much more abundant neighbour one base away suggests this may be a read error. V gene TRBV7-2 combines with J gene TRBJ2-5; 7 bases match TRBD1. Germline assignment: CDR1 SGHTA and CDR2 FQGNSA. This CDR3 spans 14 amino acids. Trimming at V came to 4 bases and at J to 9 bases, leaving 11 bases not matched to a gene. The CDR3 DNA is TGTGCCAGCAGCTCACTAGGGGGCATGGAGCCCCAGTACTTC. Its translation is CASSSLGGMEPQYF.

This clonotype occurred many times. V usage is TRBV6-1 and J usage is TRBJ2-7; D is possibly TRBD1 (5 bases). From germline, CDR1 is MNHNS and CDR2 SASEGT. V lost 3 bases and J 2 bases, leaving 11 bases between the germline ends. This CDR3 spans 14 amino acids. The CDR3, as DNA: TGTGCCAGCAGTGATGCAGGGTTTACCTACGAGCAGTACTTC. Translating gives CASSDAGFTYEQYF.

Details on this clonotype: A much larger clone lies one base from this, so it may be a read error. V usage is TRBV5-3 and J usage is TRBJ2-7; D ambiguous. Being an ORF, TRBV5-3 has a function that is uncertain. The CDR3 covers 14 residues. The CDR3 reads CASSLAMYPYEKYF. CDR3 coding DNA: TGTGCCAGCAGCTTGGCCATGTACCCCTACGAGAAGTACTTC.

This clonotype was recorded a few times. This sequence joins TRBV18 and TRBJ1-2; no clear D. Trimming left V 3 bases short and J 4 bases short, with 12 bases between. The CDR3 covers 14 residues. Germline CDR1 KGHSH, CDR2 LQKENI. The chain's CDR3 is CASSPEAGFYGYTF. The CDR3 DNA sequence: TGTGCCAGCTCACCGGAGGCGGGGTTCTATGGCTACACCTTC.

Worth noting for this clonotype: A much bigger clone sits one base away, suggesting this may be a read error. The chain has TRBV5-4 and TRBJ2-7; possible D gene TRBD1, 5 bases. Germline CDR1 SGHNT, CDR2 YYREEE (reference sequence). V lost 4 bases, J lost 6 bases, and 14 bases lay in between. The CDR3 is 13 amino acids. This chain's CDR3 is CASSPRQGREQYF. The CDR3 nucleotides read TGTGCCAGCAGCCCCCGCCAGGGCCGCGAGCAGTACTTC.

This clonotype appeared many times. V usage is TRBV6-5 and J usage is TRBJ2-7; tentatively, D is TRBD1 or TRBD2 (5 bases each). This CDR3 has 13 residues. V lost 6 bases and J lost 12, with 21 bases in between. CDR1 and CDR2 from the germline V gene are MNHEY and SVGAGI. In DNA form, the CDR3 reads TGTGCCAGCAGCCCCGGGACGGGGAGTTTGTGGTACTTC. Its translation: CASSPGTGSLWYF.

This clonotype showed up many times. This chain links TRBV24-1 with TRBJ2-2; the D gene could be TRBD1 or TRBD2 (5 bases each). Looked up from germline, CDR1 is KGHDR and CDR2 is SFDVKD. The CDR3 consists of 18 residues. Trimming shortened V by 6 bases and J by 0 bases, and 19 bases separated the two germline ends. CDR3 coding DNA: TGTGCCACCAGTTCCCCCTGGTTGGGGACGGCGAACACCGGGGAGCTGTTTTTT. It encodes CATSSPWLGTANTGELFF.

This clonotype was counted at least ten times. The chain has TRBV28 and TRBJ2-3; D not certain. The germline V and J ends were trimmed by 6 bases and 6 bases, with 19 bases remaining between them. This CDR3 spans 15 amino acids. From germline, CDR1 is MDHEN and CDR2 SYDVKM. The CDR3 DNA reads as TGTGCCAGCAGCACCAGGAAAAGGGCATTTGATACGCAGTATTTT. Residues: CASSTRKRAFDTQYF.

This clonotype was detected many times. In DNA form, the CDR3 reads TGCAGTGCTAGGGATCTTAGCTCCTACGAGCAGTACTTC. This gives the protein CSARDLSSYEQYF. The V and J genes are TRBV20-1 and TRBJ2-7, with D uncertain. The V and J ends lost 3 bases and 0 bases respectively, with 9 bases between them. This CDR3 comprises 13 residues. CDR1 DFQATT and CDR2 SNEGSKA come from the germline V gene (reference sequence).

In DNA, the CDR3 is TGCGCCAGCAGCCAAGATAGGTGGGGGAACACTGAAGCTTTCTTT. Translation gives CASSQDRWGNTEAFF. The rearrangement links TRBV4-3 to TRBJ1-1; D is undetermined. The germline V gene encodes CDR1 LGHNA and CDR2 YSLEER. This CDR3 region has 15 residues. V gave up 0 bases and J gave up 1 base, with 9 bases separating them.

Remarks on this clonotype: Germline and junction disagree at one end, which may indicate a read error. The V and J genes are TRBV13 and TRBJ2-3; no firm D call. This CDR3 spans 15 amino acids. Germline lookup yields CDR1 PRHDT and CDR2 FYEKMQ (reference sequence). The CDR3 loop reads CASSLADASTDTLYF. CDR3 coding DNA: TGTGCCAGCAGCTTAGCGGACGCCTCCACAGATACGCTGTATTTT.

This chain connects TRBV7-9 to TRBJ1-2; D call uncertain. This CDR3 is built from 13 residues. The V gene lost 5 bases and the J gene lost 2 bases, with 9 bases spanning the gap. From germline, CDR1 is SEHNR and CDR2 FQNEAQ (reference sequence). CDR3: CASSPLENYGYTF. The CDR3 DNA reads as TGTGCCAGCAGCCCCCTAGAGAACTATGGCTACACCTTC.